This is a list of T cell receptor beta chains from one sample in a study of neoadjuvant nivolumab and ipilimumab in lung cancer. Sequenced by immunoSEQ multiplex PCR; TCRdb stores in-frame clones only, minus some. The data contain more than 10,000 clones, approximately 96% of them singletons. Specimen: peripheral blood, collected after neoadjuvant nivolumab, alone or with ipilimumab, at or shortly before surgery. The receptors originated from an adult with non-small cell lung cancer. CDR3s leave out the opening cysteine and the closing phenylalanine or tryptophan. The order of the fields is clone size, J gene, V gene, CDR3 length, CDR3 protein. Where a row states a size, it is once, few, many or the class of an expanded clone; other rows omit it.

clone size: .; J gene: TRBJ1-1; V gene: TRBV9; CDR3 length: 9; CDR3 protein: ASSSSRGAF
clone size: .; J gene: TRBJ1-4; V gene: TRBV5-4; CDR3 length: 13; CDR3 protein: ASSQTTGDNEKLF
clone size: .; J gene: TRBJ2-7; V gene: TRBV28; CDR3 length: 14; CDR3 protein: ASSFLSSRSSYEQY
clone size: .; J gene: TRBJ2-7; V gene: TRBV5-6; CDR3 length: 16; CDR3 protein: ASRIWGILAGPSYEQY
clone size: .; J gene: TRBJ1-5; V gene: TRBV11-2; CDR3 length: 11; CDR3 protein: ASSLGQNQPQH
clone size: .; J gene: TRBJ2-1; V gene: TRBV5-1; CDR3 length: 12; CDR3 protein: ASSLASGNYEQF
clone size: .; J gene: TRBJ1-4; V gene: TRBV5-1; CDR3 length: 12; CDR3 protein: ASSLGEGAEKLF
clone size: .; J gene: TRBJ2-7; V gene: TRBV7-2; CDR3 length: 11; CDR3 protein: ASSLGRLYEQY
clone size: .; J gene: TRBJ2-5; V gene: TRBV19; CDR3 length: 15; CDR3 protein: ASSPLGFGAAQETQY
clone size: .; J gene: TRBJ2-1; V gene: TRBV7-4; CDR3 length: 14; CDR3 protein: ASSFKRAGAYNEQF
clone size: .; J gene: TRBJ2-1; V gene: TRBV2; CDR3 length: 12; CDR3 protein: ASSDLASYNEQF
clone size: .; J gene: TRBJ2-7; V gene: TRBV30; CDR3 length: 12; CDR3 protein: AWSRGGPSYEQY
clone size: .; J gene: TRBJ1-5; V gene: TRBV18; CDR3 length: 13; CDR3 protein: ASSRSGQSNQPQH
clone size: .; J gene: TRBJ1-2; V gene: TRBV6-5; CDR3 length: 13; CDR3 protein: ASSYGGGEGYRYT
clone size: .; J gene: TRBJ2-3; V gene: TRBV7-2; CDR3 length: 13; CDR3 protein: ASSLSRQSTDTQY
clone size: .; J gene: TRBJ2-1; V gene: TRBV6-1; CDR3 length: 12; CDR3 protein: ASSGLAGDNEQF
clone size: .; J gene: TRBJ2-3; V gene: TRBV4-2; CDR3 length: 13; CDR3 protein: ASSLGLANTDTQY
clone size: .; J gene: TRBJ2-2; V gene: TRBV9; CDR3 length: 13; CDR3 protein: ASSEGTVLTGELF
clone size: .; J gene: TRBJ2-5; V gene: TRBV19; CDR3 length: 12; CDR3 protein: ASSIVPSSKTQY
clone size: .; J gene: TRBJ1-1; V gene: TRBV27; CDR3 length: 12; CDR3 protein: ASSPGLSGTEAF
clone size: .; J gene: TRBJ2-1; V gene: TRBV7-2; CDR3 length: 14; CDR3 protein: ASSSLGLAGDNEQF
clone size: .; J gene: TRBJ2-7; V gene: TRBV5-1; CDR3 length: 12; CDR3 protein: ASSLGQTSYEQY
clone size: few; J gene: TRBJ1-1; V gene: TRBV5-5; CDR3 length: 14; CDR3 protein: ASSLADRVGDTEAF
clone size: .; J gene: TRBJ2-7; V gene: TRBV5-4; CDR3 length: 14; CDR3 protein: ASSLPGGSSAYEQY
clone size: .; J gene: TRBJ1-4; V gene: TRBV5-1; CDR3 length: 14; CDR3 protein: ASSWGDRGWNEKLF
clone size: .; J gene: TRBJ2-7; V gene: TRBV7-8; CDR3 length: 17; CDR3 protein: ASSLSRLAGDRGIWEQY
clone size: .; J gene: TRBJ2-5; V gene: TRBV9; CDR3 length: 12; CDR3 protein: ASSVTGTKETQY
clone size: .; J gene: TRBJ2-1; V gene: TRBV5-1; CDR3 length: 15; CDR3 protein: ASSLGISGRALDEQF